The 10 T cell receptor beta chains below come from one sample, sequenced in a study of OX40 agonist ivuxolimab in advanced cancers. Assay used: immunoSEQ multiplex PCR; TCRdb lists only in-frame clones, some missing. The sample shows some 66,000 clones, around 86% of them seen only once. The starting material was CD4+ or CD8+ T cells sorted from blood, obtained in a trial of the OX40 agonist ivuxolimab. The receptors originated from an adult with an advanced solid tumor such as melanoma, head and neck, liver or kidney cancer.

The chain couples TRBV11-3 to TRBJ2-1; 15 nucleotides align to TRBD2. The CDR3 has 16 amino acids. From germline, CDR1 is SGHNT and CDR2 YENEEA. Germline trimming cut 4 bases from V and 4 bases from J; bases unmatched to any gene: 2. As DNA, the CDR3 is TGTGCCAGCAGCTCCGGGACTAGCGGGGGGTACAATGAGCAGTTCTTC. It is translated as CASSSGTSGGYNEQFF.

This clone was seen once. J is TRBJ1-1 and V is TRBV4-2; 10 bases are shared with TRBD1. The CDR3 has 18 amino acids. Germline V CDR1 and CDR2: LGHNA, YNFKEQ. V gave up 1 base and J gave up 0 bases; unmatched junction bases: 8. As DNA, the CDR3 is TGTGCCAGCAGCCAAGCCCGGACAGGGGGGTCTTTGAACACTGAAGCTTTCTTT. Translation gives CASSQARTGGSLNTEAFF.

The V gene is TRBV28, the J gene TRBJ2-1, with 7 bases lining up with TRBD1. CDR1 and CDR2 from the germline V gene are MDHEN and SYDVKM. V was clipped by 7 bases and J by 0 bases; unmatched bases: 12. The CDR3 length is 17 residues. The DNA of the CDR3 is TGTGCCAGCACAAGTTCCGGGACAGTTAGCTCCTACAATGAGCAGTTCTTC. Amino acids: CASTSSGTVSSYNEQFF.

The V call is TRBV11-1, the J call TRBJ2-3; perhaps D is TRBD1 or TRBD2 (5 bases each). Germline CDR1 SGHAT, CDR2 FQDESV (reference sequence). The CDR3 runs to 15 residues. Trimming removed 5 bases at V and 4 bases at J, with 16 bases between. The CDR3 loop reads CASSPGQLGADTQYF. The DNA of the CDR3 is TGTGCCAGCAGCCCAGGGCAGCTGGGGGCAGATACGCAGTATTTT. Together with reference TRBV11-1 and TRBJ2-3, the CDR3 gives the full variable domain: EAEVAQSPRYKITEKSQAVAFWCDPISGHATLYWYRQILGQGPELLVQFQDESVVDDSQLPKDRFSAERLKGVDSTLKIQPAELGDSAMYLCASSPGQLGADTQYFGPGTRLTVL.

The CDR3 DNA follows: TGTGCCAGCAGCTTAGGGGGAAAGGAAGGCTACACCTTC. This sequence encodes CASSLGGKEGYTF. The chain joins TRBV11-3 to TRBJ1-2; D is ambiguous. Trimming shortened V by 1 base and J by 8 bases, and 11 bases separated the two germline ends. CDR3 length: 13 amino acids. Germline CDR1 SGHNT, CDR2 YENEEA. The full variable domain, with the rest looked up from reference TRBV11-3 and TRBJ1-2, is EAGVVQSPRYKIIEKKQPVAFWCNPISGHNTLYWYLQNLGQGPELLIRYENEEAVDDSQLPKDRFSAERLKGVDSTLKIQPAELGDSAVYLCASSLGGKEGYTFGSGTRLTVV.

The chain combines TRBV5-5 with TRBJ2-7; D is ambiguous. Germline assignment: CDR1 SGHKS and CDR2 YYEKEE (reference sequence). Trimming removed 3 bases at V and 4 bases at J, with 20 bases between. The CDR3 loop spans 16 amino acids. CDR3 amino acids: CASSSPAIRNKYEQYF. In DNA, the CDR3 is TGTGCCAGCAGCTCGCCGGCTATAAGGAATAAATACGAGCAGTACTTC.

This clone was detected only a few times. CDR3 region: CASSFRDTYREQYF. The CDR3 bases are TGTGCCAGCAGCTTCCGGGACACATATCGCGAGCAGTACTTC. The chain couples TRBV7-2 to TRBJ2-7, with a possible D match to TRBD1 (6 bases). The V and J ends lost 3 bases and 6 bases respectively, with 15 bases between them. The length of the CDR3 is 14 residues. Germline V lookup: CDR1 SGHTA, CDR2 FQGNSA.

V usage is TRBV19 and J usage is TRBJ2-2; TRBD1 might be the D (6 bases). The CDR3 sequence is 13 residues long. The V end was cut by 4 bases, the J end by 6 bases, with 9 bases between. CDR1 is LNHDA and CDR2 is SQIVND in the germline V gene (reference sequence). The CDR3 spells CASSSNRAGELFF. CDR3 DNA: TGTGCCAGTAGTAGCAACAGGGCCGGGGAGCTGTTTTTT.

This clone occurred once. The CDR3 DNA reads TGTGCCAGCAGCTTGCGGACAGGGGGCCCTTACAATGAGCAGTTCTTC. Amino acids: CASSLRTGGPYNEQFF. The rearrangement joins TRBV5-8 to TRBJ2-1, with 11 bases fitting TRBD1. CDR1 SGHTS and CDR2 YDEGEE come from the germline V gene. The CDR3 has 16 amino acids. V lost 1 base, J lost 4 bases, and 4 bases stayed unmatched. The complete variable domain, with remaining parts taken from reference TRBV5-8 and TRBJ2-1, reads EAGVTQSPTHLIKTRGQQATLRCSPISGHTSVYWYQQALGLGLQFLLWYDEGEERNRGNFPPRFSGRQFPNYSSELNVNALELEDSALYLCASSLRTGGPYNEQFFGPGTRLTVL.

This clone is a singleton in its sample. The chain has TRBV2 and TRBJ2-5; 9 positions match TRBD1. The CDR3 covers 16 residues. Germline lookup yields CDR1 SNHLY and CDR2 FYNNEI. Unmatched junction bases numbered 6, after V lost 3 bases and J lost 1 base. CDR3 sequence reads: CASSDGTGTGQETQYF. The CDR3 nucleotides are TGTGCCAGCAGTGATGGGACAGGGACAGGCCAAGAGACCCAGTACTTC.